The next 29 T cell receptor beta chains were all read from a single sample in a study of tissue T cells after allogeneic stem cell transplantation. Sequencing was performed with immunoSEQ multiplex PCR; in TCRdb, only in-frame clones are kept and a portion is missing. This repertoire shows about 9,600 clones, approximately 64% found once; its top ten account for about a tenth. The sample in question was tissue from the ileum, obtained at autopsy. All receptors derive from a woman between 18 and 50 years old with breast cancer.

This clone was seen more than once but under ten times. The DNA of the CDR3 is TGTGCCAGCAGCTTAGTGGGCGACTCGGGGCCCCAGCATTTT. This codes for CASSLVGDSGPQHF. The V call is TRBV7-2, the J call TRBJ1-5, with D unresolved. Deletions cut 1 base from V and 9 bases from J, with 13 bases between. This CDR3 region has 14 residues. Germline V gene data show CDR1 as SGHTA and CDR2 as FQGNSA.

V usage is TRBV29-1 and J usage is TRBJ2-7; TRBD1 matches 7 bases. CDR1 and CDR2 from the germline V gene are SQVTM and ANQGSEA. The V and J ends lost 3 bases and 3 bases, in that order; junction bases with no gene match: 5. This CDR3 region has 13 residues. The DNA of the CDR3 is TGCAGCGTTGACATGGACAGGAACTACGAGCAGTACTTC. As protein: CSVDMDRNYEQYF.

The gene calls are TRBV6-6 and TRBJ1-5; TRBD1 might be the D (6 bases). The germline gives CDR1 MNHNY, CDR2 SVGAGI (reference sequence). This CDR3 spans 14 amino acids. The V end lost 0 bases, the J end lost 4 bases, and 7 bases lay between the germline ends. The CDR3, as DNA: TGTGCCAGCAGTTACTCCCAGGGGAATCAGCCCCAGCATTTT. Translating gives CASSYSQGNQPQHF.

This clone qualifies as medium-sized. The chain couples TRBV4-3 to TRBJ1-6; D is unclear. Germline assignment: CDR1 LGHNA and CDR2 YSLEER. CDR3 length equals 16 residues. The ends were cut back, 0 bases at V and 2 bases at J, with 8 bases in the middle. CDR3 protein: CASSQDRQAYNSPLHF. The CDR3 bases are TGCGCCAGCAGCCAAGATCGGCAAGCCTATAATTCACCCCTCCACTTT.

The chain uses TRBV10-3 and TRBJ1-1, with a weak D call TRBD1 (5 bases). V lost 6 bases, J lost 1 base, and 9 bases lay in between. Germline CDR1 and CDR2: ENHRY and SYGVKD. There are 13 residues in the CDR3. Here the CDR3 reads CAIRDKGNTEAFF. The CDR3 bases are TGTGCCATCAGGGACAAAGGGAACACTGAAGCTTTCTTT.

A remark on this clone: At one boundary the junction diverges from the germline segment, which might be a read error. This chain joins TRBV4-3 and TRBJ2-3; the D is unclear. The CDR3 sequence is 13 residues long. In germline, CDR1 is LGHNA, CDR2 YSLEER. The CDR3 reads CANSQEYTDTQYF. The CDR3 DNA is TGCGCCAACAGCCAAGAGTACACAGATACGCAGTATTTT.

This clone was picked up a small number of times. The chain combines TRBV5-4 with TRBJ1-1; D is unresolved. Trimming shortened V by 4 bases and J by 11 bases, and 15 bases separated the two germline ends. Per germline, CDR1 SGHNT and CDR2 YYREEE (reference sequence). The CDR3 runs to 12 residues. In DNA form, the CDR3 reads TGTGCCAGCAGCGAAGACGGGGAGTTGGCTTTCTTT. Its translation is CASSEDGELAFF.

This clone was detected only a few times. The chain is built from TRBV4-3 and TRBJ2-2; 9 bases match TRBD2. Trimming removed 2 bases from V and 2 bases from J; junction bases left unmatched: 15. The CDR3 is 20 amino acids. Germline CDR1 reads LGHNA; CDR2 reads YSLEER. The CDR3 region has the DNA TGCGCCAGCAGCCAAAACCCCTTAGCGGGGGTCTTAGGTAACACCGGGGAGCTGTTTTTT. Its translation: CASSQNPLAGVLGNTGELFF.

V and J are TRBV5-4 and TRBJ2-1; TRBD2 matches at 10 bases. This CDR3 is built from 15 residues. Germline values: CDR1 SGHNT, CDR2 YYREEE (reference sequence). J gave up 9 bases and V 3 bases, and 9 bases lay outside the gene matches. The CDR3 coding sequence is TGTGCCAGCAGCTCCAAGCGGGGGGGCTTGGGTGAGCAGTTCTTC. Translated: CASSSKRGGLGEQFF.

This chain connects TRBV24-1 to TRBJ2-1; 8 bases agree with TRBD2. Trimming cost V 1 base and J 0 bases; bases outside gene matches: 16. CDR3 size: 21 residues. Germline V gives CDR1 KGHDR, CDR2 SFDVKD. CDR3 sequence: CATSDFAGSGTVTSSYNEQFF. The CDR3 DNA sequence: TGTGCCACCAGTGATTTCGCCGGTAGCGGGACCGTTACGAGCTCCTACAATGAGCAGTTCTTC.

The chain uses TRBV4-1 and TRBJ1-3, with unresolved D. The CDR3 sequence is 15 residues long. The V gene's germline CDR1 is MGHRA and CDR2 YSYEKL. The V end was cut by 4 bases, the J end by 7 bases, with 17 bases between. As DNA, the CDR3 is TGCGCCAGCAGCCCCATGATTGGGGAAAGCAACACCATATATTTT. Translated, it gives CASSPMIGESNTIYF.

This clone occurred a few times. The same CDR3 is also encoded by other DNA sequences in this sample. The rearrangement joins TRBV30 to TRBJ1-6; perhaps TRBD1 as D (5 bases). The germline V gene has CDR1 GTSNPN and CDR2 SVGIG (reference sequence). Trimming removed 0 bases at V and 7 bases at J, with 10 bases between. The CDR3 extends over 14 amino acids. The CDR3 bases are TGTGCCTGGAGTGTTAGGGACGGCAATTCACCCCTCCACTTT. Protein: CAWSVRDGNSPLHF.

This sequence joins TRBV11-2 and TRBJ1-6; 9 nucleotides line up with TRBD1. The junction had 8 bases not matched to a gene; V was cut back by 3 bases and J by 8 bases. Germline assignment: CDR1 SGHAT and CDR2 FQNNGV. This CDR3 spans 16 amino acids. CDR3 residues: CASSFGTGTGDSPLHF. CDR3 in DNA: TGTGCCAGCAGCTTTGGGACAGGGACTGGGGATTCACCCCTCCACTTT. Together with reference TRBV11-2 and TRBJ1-6, the CDR3 gives the full variable domain: EAGVAQSPRYKIIEKRQSVAFWCNPISGHATLYWYQQILGQGPKLLIQFQNNGVVDDSQLPKDRFSAERLKGVDSTLKIQPAKLEDSAVYLCASSFGTGTGDSPLHFGNGTRLTVT.

This clone appeared a single time. The J gene is TRBJ2-1, the V gene TRBV7-3, with 7 bases aligning to TRBD2. The ends lost 5 bases at V and 4 bases at J; junction bases unmatched: 17. Germline CDR1 is SGHTA and CDR2 is FQGTGA. The CDR3 is 18 amino acids. The CDR3 region has the DNA TGTGCCAGCAGCGAGAAGGGCCCAGGGCGGGGGTCTTACAATGAGCAGTTCTTC. It yields the protein CASSEKGPGRGSYNEQFF. Supplemented by reference TRBV7-3 and TRBJ2-1, the full variable domain reads GAGVSQTPSNKVTEKGKYVELRCDPISGHTALYWYRQSLGQGPEFLIYFQGTGAADDSGLPNDRFFAVRPEGSVSTLKIQRTERGDSAVYLCASSEKGPGRGSYNEQFFGPGTRLTVL.

The chain couples TRBV11-2 to TRBJ1-2; weak D call: TRBD1 (6 bases). There are 16 residues in the CDR3. Germline CDR1 SGHAT, CDR2 FQNNGV. V was pared by 5 bases and J by 0 bases, with 16 bases between. CDR3 bases: TGTGCCAGCAGCCCAGGATCAGGGGTCCCTAACTATGGCTACACCTTC. It codes for CASSPGSGVPNYGYTF.

The chain joins TRBV11-1 to TRBJ2-5; 8 nucleotides match TRBD2. Germline-derived CDR1 and CDR2 are SGHAT and FQDESV (reference sequence). The CDR3 totals 15 residues. Trimming took 0 bases from V and 6 from J; bases not matched to a gene: 6. The CDR3 here is CASSLAAGVQKTQYF. CDR3 sequence (DNA): TGTGCCAGCAGCTTAGCAGCGGGAGTTCAAAAGACCCAGTACTTC.

This sequence joins TRBV7-2 and TRBJ2-7; TRBD2 aligns across 7 bases. The germline V gene encodes CDR1 SGHTA and CDR2 FQGNSA. J lost 3 bases, V lost 2 bases, and 10 bases had no gene match. The CDR3 is 16 residues long. CDR3 amino acids: CASSLSRGLADYEQYF. DNA for the CDR3: TGTGCCAGCAGCTTATCGCGCGGTCTAGCGGACTACGAGCAGTACTTC.

This clone is labeled large. The genes are TRBV4-2 and TRBJ2-2, with 9 positions matching TRBD1. From germline, CDR1 is LGHNA and CDR2 YNFKEQ. V gave up 0 bases and J gave up 6 bases; unmatched junction bases: 11. This CDR3 has 18 residues. The CDR3 loop reads CASSQDTPGQGVAGELFF. The DNA for the CDR3 is TGTGCCAGCAGCCAAGATACTCCGGGACAGGGTGTTGCCGGGGAGCTGTTTTTT.

The V call is TRBV29-1, the J call TRBJ2-3; D ambiguous. The CDR3 loop spans 12 amino acids. V was clipped by 7 bases and J by 0 bases, with 8 bases between them. The germline gives CDR1 SQVTM, CDR2 ANQGSEA. CDR3 sequence (DNA): TGCAGCGGGCTGGCAAGCACAGATACGCAGTATTTT. As protein: CSGLASTDTQYF.

The rearrangement uses TRBV4-1 and TRBJ2-3, with 12 bases matching TRBD2. J was trimmed by 4 bases and V by 4 bases; bases with no gene match: 6. The germline gives CDR1 MGHRA, CDR2 YSYEKL. CDR3 length: 16 residues. The CDR3 DNA follows: TGCGCCAGCAGCCCCTTGACTAGCGGGAGTGCAGATACGCAGTATTTT. Translating it yields CASSPLTSGSADTQYF.

The CDR3 DNA reads as TGCGCCAGCAGCCAAGGTGGGGGACTCCACTACGAGCAGTACTTC. This translates into CASSQGGGLHYEQYF. The chain recombines TRBV4-3 with TRBJ2-7; D perhaps matches TRBD2 (6 bases). Deletions cut 1 base from V and 3 bases from J, with 13 bases between. Per germline, CDR1 LGHNA and CDR2 YSLEER. The CDR3 sequence is 15 residues long.

The chain employs TRBV5-4 and TRBJ2-5, with TRBD2 matching 11 bases. Germline CDR1 and CDR2: SGHNT and YYREEE (reference sequence). The V segment lost 3 bases and the J segment 5 bases; nucleotides outside the gene matches: 9. The CDR3 is 16 amino acids. In DNA, the CDR3 is TGTGCCAGCAGCTGGCTTTTTAGCGGGAGGGGTGAGACCCAGTACTTC. Translated: CASSWLFSGRGETQYF.

The J gene is TRBJ2-1, the V gene TRBV6-5; weak D call: TRBD2 (6 bases). V was pared by 11 bases and J by 1 base, with 9 bases between. This CDR3 is 12 amino acids long. The germline gives CDR1 MNHEY, CDR2 SVGAGI. Here the CDR3 reads CAGGSSYNEQFF. The CDR3 nucleotides read TGTGCCGGAGGGTCTTCCTACAATGAGCAGTTCTTC.

Concerning this clone: The sample carries other DNA sequences with the same CDR3. This chain joins TRBV6-1 and TRBJ2-7; TRBD1 is a possible D gene (5 bases). This CDR3 is built from 15 residues. V lost 3 bases and J 0 bases, leaving 12 bases between the germline ends. Per germline, CDR1 MNHNS and CDR2 SASEGT. CDR3 amino acids: CASSERQGLSYEQYF. The CDR3 DNA reads TGTGCCAGCAGTGAGAGGCAGGGCCTCTCCTACGAGCAGTACTTC.

Relative to its sample, this clone is large. The chain links TRBV5-5 to TRBJ1-5; D unclear. Trimming took off 0 bases at V and 10 bases at J, with 11 bases between the two ends. Germline assignment: CDR1 SGHKS and CDR2 YYEKEE (reference sequence). This CDR3 has 13 amino acids. DNA for the CDR3: TGTGCCAGCAGCTTGGAGGCGGTCGGCCCCCAGCATTTT. This gives the protein CASSLEAVGPQHF.

The V and J genes are TRBV6-4 and TRBJ2-3; D is undetermined. The V gene's germline CDR1 is MRHNA and CDR2 SNTAGT. The CDR3 is 13 amino acids. Between the trimmed V and J ends, which lost 8 bases and 3 bases, there was a span of 12 bases. CDR3 protein: CASARDVTDTQYF. In DNA form, the CDR3 reads TGTGCCAGCGCTAGAGATGTGACAGATACGCAGTATTTT.

This clone was recorded only once. This chain connects TRBV4-2 to TRBJ2-7; 9 nucleotides line up with TRBD1. Per the germline V gene, CDR1 is LGHNA and CDR2 is YNFKEQ. The CDR3 loop spans 17 amino acids. Unmatched junction bases numbered 11, after V lost 0 bases and J lost 5 bases. The CDR3 DNA reads as TGTGCCAGCAGCCAAGAATCAGTGGACAGGGGAATGCACGAGCAGTACTTC. It encodes CASSQESVDRGMHEQYF.

The chain is built from TRBV7-8 and TRBJ1-1; 7 nucleotides agree with TRBD1. Per the germline V gene, CDR1 is SGHVS and CDR2 is FQNEAQ. J was trimmed by 6 bases and V by 4 bases; bases with no gene match: 5. This CDR3 is built from 13 residues. CDR3 nucleotide sequence: TGTGCCAGCAGCTGGGACAGAGGTGCTGAAGCTTTCTTT. This encodes CASSWDRGAEAFF.

Judged by abundance, this clone is medium-sized. The V gene is TRBV30, the J gene TRBJ2-1; D gene unclear. Germline V gene lookup returns CDR1 GTSNPN and CDR2 SVGIG (reference sequence). V gave up 0 bases and J gave up 8 bases, with 11 bases separating them. This CDR3 is built from 13 residues. CDR3 nucleotide sequence: TGTGCCTGGAGTGTCACTGCGTCTGATGAGCAGTTCTTC. Encoded protein: CAWSVTASDEQFF.